This is a list of T cell receptor beta chains from one sample in a study of T cells in Graves' hyperthyroidism and ophthalmopathy. Each CDR3 protein gets one entry after TCRdb re-called the multiplex PCR reads with MiXCR. The sample has a few hundred thousand distinct CDR3 sequences, over 12% seen once. Sequenced sample: blood. The origin of the receptors is a woman aged 55-75 years with Graves' ophthalmopathy. The CDR3 runs from the conserved cysteine through the conserved F or W. The D gene is left open where the match is weak. Size is omitted from some rows. Given values are once, few, many or a class for expanded clones.

j_call d_call clone_size v_call cdr3_aa cdr3_nt
TRBJ1-2 NA few TRBV29-1 CSVYTGTVDYTF TGCAGCGTCTATACAGGGACCGTTGACTACACCTTC
TRBJ2-3 TRBD1 many TRBV20-1 CSAPGQGNTDTQYF TGCAGTGCCCCGGGACAGGGGAACACAGATACGCAGTATTTT
TRBJ2-5 NA many TRBV12-3/TRBV12-4 CASRLTHARGIHQETQYF TGTGCCAGCAGGCTTACCCACGCCCGGGGGATACACCAAGAGACCCAGTACTTC
TRBJ2-7 NA NA TRBV28 CASSGPRDEQYF TGTGCCAGCAGTGGCCCCAGGGACGAGCAGTACTTC
TRBJ2-3 NA many TRBV6-1 CASSEGASTDTQYF TGTGCCAGCAGTGAGGGGGCTAGCACAGATACGCAGTATTTT
TRBJ2-7 NA many TRBV27 CASSSYRNGYEQYF TGTGCCAGCAGTTCCTACAGGAACGGCTACGAGCAGTACTTC
TRBJ2-3 NA many TRBV7-2 CASSTYPRLGATDTQYF TGTGCCAGCAGCACATACCCCCGGTTGGGGGCCACAGATACGCAGTATTTT
TRBJ2-3 TRBD2 many TRBV20-1 CSGTSGESSTDTQYF TGCTCGGGTACTAGCGGGGAATCTAGCACAGATACGCAGTATTTT
TRBJ2-6 NA many TRBV6-2/TRBV6-3 CASRPVTPGANVLTF TGTGCCAGCAGGCCTGTGACGCCTGGGGCCAACGTCCTGACTTTC
TRBJ2-7 NA NA TRBV5-6 CASSLASQATTYEQYF TGTGCCAGCAGCTTGGCGTCTCAGGCCACTACCTACGAGCAGTACTTC
TRBJ2-2 NA NA TRBV13 CASSLGDMAGELFF TGTGCCAGCAGCTTAGGGGATATGGCCGGGGAGCTGTTTTTT
TRBJ1-5 NA many TRBV15 CATSRVPPGQGHQPQHF TGTGCCACCAGCAGAGTCCCCCCGGGACAAGGGCATCAGCCCCAGCATTTT
TRBJ1-5 NA many TRBV19 CASTPRGEGQPQHF TGTGCCAGTACCCCCCGGGGGGAAGGGCAGCCCCAGCATTTT
TRBJ2-1 NA many TRBV6-1 CASSSDPGSSYNEQFF TGTGCCAGCAGCTCCGACCCAGGTAGCTCCTACAATGAGCAGTTCTTC
TRBJ2-3 TRBD2 many TRBV20-1 CSASDTSGSVNTQYF TGCAGTGCTAGTGATACTAGCGGGAGTGTTAATACGCAGTATTTT
TRBJ2-7 TRBD2 many TRBV5-4 CASSREGLAGYEQYF TGTGCCAGCAGCCGAGAGGGACTAGCGGGATACGAGCAGTACTTC
TRBJ2-7 TRBD2 many TRBV6-5 CASTGTSGRAPYEQYF TGTGCCAGCACCGGGACTAGCGGAAGAGCCCCCTACGAGCAGTACTTC
TRBJ1-5 NA many TRBV5-1 CASSLAGYSNQPQHF TGCGCCAGCAGCTTGGCAGGGTATAGCAATCAGCCCCAGCATTTT